This TCR beta chain was observed in a study of blood T cell repertoires in COVID-19. Clones were read by immunoSEQ multiplex PCR, and TCRdb kept only the in-frame ones, dropping some. The table records 19,000 or so clones, 65% to 85% of them present only once. This CDR3 region has 16 residues. V lost 1 base to trimming and J lost 6 bases, with 17 bases between them. The germline V gene has CDR1 SGHAT and CDR2 FQDESV (reference sequence). This receptor was obtained from a human donor in a cohort sampled during active COVID-19. This chain joins TRBV11-1 and TRBJ2-3, with D uncertain. Sequencing was performed on peripheral blood. The CDR3 coding sequence is TGTGCCAGCAGCTTAGGCGTTAGAGGAAGTATGGATACGCAGTATTTT. Its translation: CASSLGVRGSMDTQYF.